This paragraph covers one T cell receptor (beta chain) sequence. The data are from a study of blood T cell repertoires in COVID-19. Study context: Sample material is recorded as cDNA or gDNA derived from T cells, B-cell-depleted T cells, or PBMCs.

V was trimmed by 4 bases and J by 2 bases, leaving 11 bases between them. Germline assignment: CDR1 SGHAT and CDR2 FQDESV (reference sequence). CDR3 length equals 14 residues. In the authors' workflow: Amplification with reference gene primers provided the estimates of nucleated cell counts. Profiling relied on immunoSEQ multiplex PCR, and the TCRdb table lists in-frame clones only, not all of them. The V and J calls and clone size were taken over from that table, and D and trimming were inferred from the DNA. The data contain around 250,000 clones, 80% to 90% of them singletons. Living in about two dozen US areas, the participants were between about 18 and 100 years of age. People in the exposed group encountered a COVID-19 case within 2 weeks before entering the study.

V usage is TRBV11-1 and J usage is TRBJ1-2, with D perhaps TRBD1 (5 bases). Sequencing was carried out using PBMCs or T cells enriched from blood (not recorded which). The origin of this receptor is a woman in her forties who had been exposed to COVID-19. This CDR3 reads CASSSRGTNYGYTF. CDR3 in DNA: TGTGCCAGCAGCTCCCGGGGGACGAACTATGGCTACACCTTC. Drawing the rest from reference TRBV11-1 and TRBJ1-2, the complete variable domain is EAEVAQSPRYKITEKSQAVAFWCDPISGHATLYWYRQILGQGPELLVQFQDESVVDDSQLPKDRFSAERLKGVDSTLKIQPAELGDSAMYLCASSSRGTNYGYTFGSGTRLTVV.